This T cell receptor (beta chain) appears in the sequencing data of a study of T-cell reconstitution after alpha-beta-depleted transplantation in children. The V end lost 5 bases, the J end lost 5 bases, and 9 bases lay between the germline ends. Germline V gene sequence: CDR1 MNHNS, CDR2 SASEGT. The CDR3 totals 13 residues. The TCRbeta library incorporated unique molecular identifiers. TCRdb ran MiXCR on the PCR reads and lists one entry per CDR3 protein. The top ten hold about 3.8% of the sample, which has 350,000 to 400,000 distinct CDR3 sequences, around 21% seen once. The specimen was PBMCs from the stem cell graft donor, collected from the stem cell graft. This clonotype originated in a human donor who donated a stem cell graft to a child with acute myeloid leukemia. The chain is built from TRBV6-1 and TRBJ1-4; no clear D gene. The CDR3 DNA is TGTGCCAGCAGTCCTCGGGAAAATGAAAAACTGTTTTTT. The encoded protein is CASSPRENEKLFF.